This TCR beta chain was sequenced for a study of blood T cell repertoires in COVID-19. Germline lookup yields CDR1 SGHRS and CDR2 YFSETQ. The V gene lost 0 bases and the J gene lost 6 bases, with 16 bases spanning the gap. This CDR3 has 17 amino acids. The sample holds one count of this clone. The repertoire was sequenced with immunoSEQ multiplex PCR; TCRdb's copy has only in-frame clones and lacks some. The data contain around 370,000 clones, 88% of them singletons. The V and J genes are TRBV5-1 and TRBJ1-6; D call uncertain. This TCR derives from a woman under 30 who had recovered from COVID-19. The sample comprised PBMCs or T cells enriched from blood (not recorded which). The CDR3 region has the DNA TGCGCCAGCAGCTTGGCCCCGGTCCAGGCTGGTAATTCACCCCTCCACTTT. Its protein product is CASSLAPVQAGNSPLHF.